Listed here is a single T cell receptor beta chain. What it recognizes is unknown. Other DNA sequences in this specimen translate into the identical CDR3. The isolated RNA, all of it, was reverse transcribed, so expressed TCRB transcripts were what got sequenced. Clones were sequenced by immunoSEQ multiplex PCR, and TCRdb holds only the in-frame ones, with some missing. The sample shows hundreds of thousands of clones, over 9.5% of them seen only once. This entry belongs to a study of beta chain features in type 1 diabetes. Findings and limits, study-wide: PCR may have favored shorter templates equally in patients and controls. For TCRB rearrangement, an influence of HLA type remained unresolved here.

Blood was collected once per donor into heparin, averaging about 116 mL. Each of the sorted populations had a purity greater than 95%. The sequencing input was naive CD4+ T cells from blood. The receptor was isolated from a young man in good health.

The CDR3 loop reads CASSSGGTDTQYF. DNA for the CDR3: TGCGCCAGCAGCTCGGGCGGGACAGATACGCAGTATTTT. The chain links TRBV5-1 to TRBJ2-3; TRBD2 is a possible D gene (5 bases). V shed 3 bases and J shed 3 bases, with 8 bases lying between them. There are 13 residues in the CDR3. Germline CDR1 is SGHRS and CDR2 is YFSETQ.